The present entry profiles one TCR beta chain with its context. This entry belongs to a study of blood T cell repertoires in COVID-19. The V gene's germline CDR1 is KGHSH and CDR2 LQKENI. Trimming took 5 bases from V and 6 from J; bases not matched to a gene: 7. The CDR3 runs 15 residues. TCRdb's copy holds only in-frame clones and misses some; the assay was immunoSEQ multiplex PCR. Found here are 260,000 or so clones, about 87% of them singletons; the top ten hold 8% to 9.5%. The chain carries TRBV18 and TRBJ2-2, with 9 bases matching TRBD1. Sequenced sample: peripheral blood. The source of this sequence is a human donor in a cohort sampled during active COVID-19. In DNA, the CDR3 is TGTGCCAGCTCAACACTACAGGGGGCGGCCGGGGAGCTGTTTTTT. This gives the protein CASSTLQGAAGELFF.